The present T cell receptor beta chain was sequenced within a study of blood T cells in healthy people across ages. This clonotype appeared many times. What it binds is not known. Alongside a J-beta primer mix, a sample-barcoded 5' primer served in a second PCR lasting roughly 6 to 12 cycles. MiXCR, applied by TCRdb to the 5' RACE reads, yields one record per CDR3 protein. The table shows approximately 960,000 distinct CDR3 sequences, with about 27% occurring only once. This CDR3 is 14 amino acids long. Trimming left V 6 bases short and J 2 bases short, with 13 bases between. Study outcomes and limitations: Per million T cells, the diversity of TCR beta decreased roughly linearly as age advanced.

These data also formed part of another study, on T cells of mothers and their children. That work states: Donation came from three healthy Caucasian mothers together with their six children. Overlap ran slightly, non-significantly higher for related than unrelated mother-child pairs.

The receptor was isolated from a woman aged 40 to 50 in good health. The sequencing input was blood. The chain couples TRBV12-3 or TRBV12-4 to TRBJ1-2, with a weak D call TRBD1 (5 bases). CDR3 residues: CASSPRDSNYGYTF. CDR3 coding DNA: TGTGCCAGCAGCCCCCGCGACAGCAACTATGGCTACACCTTC.